Sequencing of this T cell receptor (beta chain) was carried out in a study of blood T cell repertoires in COVID-19. The overall study: The origin of the acute and convalescent COVID-19 samples was the United States, Italy and Spain.

This CDR3 is 13 amino acids long. Germline CDR1 is SGHNT and CDR2 is YENEEA. For this clone: A junction end diverges from the germline sequence, so it may reflect a read error.

In the study's own analysis: Amplification from reference gene primers served as the basis for estimated nucleated cell counts. Data came from immunoSEQ multiplex PCR; TCRdb stores just in-frame clones and leaves some out. From that table come the V and J calls and clone size; the DNA was used to work out D and trimming. The sample lists roughly 380,000 clones, 81% occurring once. The sequence was collected from a human donor with acute or convalescent COVID-19. The donor label of this sample is uncertain. V usage is TRBV11-3 and J usage is TRBJ1-2; 8 bases agree with TRBD1. Sequencing was done on a sample of peripheral blood. Written as DNA, the CDR3 is TGTGCCAGCAGCTTGTCAGGACAGGGACCTCGGCACTTC. It specifies CASSLSGQGPRHF. Drawing the rest from reference TRBV11-3 and TRBJ1-2, the complete variable domain is EAGVVQSPRYKIIEKKQPVAFWCNPISGHNTLYWYLQNLGQGPELLIRYENEEAVDDSQLPKDRFSAERLKGVDSTLKIQPAELGDSAVYLCASSLSGQGPRHFGSGTRLTVV.